This T cell receptor (beta chain) emerged from a study of shared clonotypes between healthy human individuals. This CDR3 has 15 residues. V gave up 7 bases and J gave up 0 bases, with 16 bases separating them. CDR1 and CDR2 from the germline V gene are SQVTM and ANQGSEA. Positive CCR7 selection of CD45RO-negative cells yielded the naive CD8 cells, and terminally differentiated effector memory CD45RA+ cells were excluded. The authors split each subset's genomic DNA evenly across several immunoSEQ plates. In the original processing: With immunoSEQ giving junction-only sequences and no quality scores, filtering differed. Data came from immunoSEQ multiplex PCR; TCRdb stores just in-frame clones and leaves some out. D and trimming come from the DNA, and the V and J calls and clone size come from that table. The table lists about 800,000 clones, 96% of them singletons.

The source material was naive CD8+ T cells sorted from blood. The receptor was derived from a man aged 30 to 45 in good health. V and J are TRBV29-1 and TRBJ1-3; D remains unclear. The CDR3: CSAGVVGDSGNTIYF. The CDR3 bases are TGCAGCGCTGGAGTCGTGGGAGACTCTGGAAACACCATATATTTT.